The sequence of this T cell receptor (beta chain) was determined in a study of blood T cell repertoires in COVID-19. Study-wide context: Both acute and convalescent COVID-19 samples were obtained from the United States, Italy and Spain. The analysed material was cDNA or gDNA that came from T cells, B-cell-depleted T cells, or PBMCs.

As processed by the authors: Amplification of reference gene primers was used by the study to estimate nucleated cell counts. Here immunoSEQ multiplex PCR was the method, and the copy in TCRdb shows in-frame clones only, minus some. V, J and clone size are those of that table, while D and trimming were read from the DNA. Of 77,000 or so clones in the sample, roughly 89% were seen once. V was shortened by 2 bases and J by 1 base, with 9 bases between the two germline ends. Germline CDR1 and CDR2: SGHAT and FQNNGV. The CDR3 consists of 15 residues. The clonotype was recovered from a man aged 50-59 years with active COVID-19. Sequencing input: peripheral blood. The rearrangement uses TRBV11-2 and TRBJ1-3; possibly TRBD1 for D (5 bases). The CDR3 reads CASSLLRGSGNTIYF. CDR3 bases: TGTGCCAGCAGCTTACTTAGGGGTTCTGGAAACACCATATATTTT. Together with reference TRBV11-2 and TRBJ1-3, the CDR3 gives the full variable domain: EAGVAQSPRYKIIEKRQSVAFWCNPISGHATLYWYQQILGQGPKLLIQFQNNGVVDDSQLPKDRFSAERLKGVDSTLKIQPAKLEDSAVYLCASSLLRGSGNTIYFGEGSWLTVV.